The present entry profiles one T cell receptor beta chain with its context. This sample was taken from a study of PD-L1 blockade in urothelial cancer. Study in general: In the patient group, about 90% of the roughly 29 were males with bladder-origin urothelial cancer. Reported median T cell count for blood samples was roughly 150,000.

The time point is: peripheral blood 6 weeks after treatment start. Clones were read by immunoSEQ multiplex PCR, and TCRdb kept only the in-frame ones, dropping some. The sample includes about 51,000 clones, approximately 90% of them seen just once. The CDR3 totals 11 residues. V shed 7 bases and J shed 5 bases, with 7 bases lying between them. CDR1 and CDR2 (germline): SGDLS, YYNGEE. This rearrangement joins TRBV9 to TRBJ2-1; D call uncertain. The receptor was isolated from a man between 60 and 75 years old with urothelial cancer. Sequences were derived from PBMCs, sampled around atezolizumab (anti-PD-L1) treatment. CDR3 bases: TGTGCCAGCGGGCTCGACAATGAGCAGTTCTTC. This sequence encodes CASGLDNEQFF.